The source of this TCR beta chain is a study of metastatic and nonmetastatic thyroid tumors. Thyroid surgery was performed in patients who had received no treatment beforehand. This clone was recorded at least ten times. This CDR3 is 18 amino acids long. Germline V CDR1 and CDR2: MGHRA, YSYEKL. After removal of 2 bases from V and 0 bases from J, the junction contained 10 bases not matched to a gene. Using MiXCR, TCRdb reanalyzed the PCR reads. The table shows under 40,000 clones, with about a sixth occurring only once. This TCR came from a female donor with papillary thyroid cancer or a benign thyroid nodule (not recorded which). Some clones in this sample may be carry-over from other donors' samples. The chain is built from TRBV4-1 and TRBJ2-1, with 7 bases fitting TRBD2. The sample comprised blood. CDR3 sequence (DNA): TGCGCCAGCAGCCAAATGGGGGGGAGCAGCGGCTCCTACAATGAGCAGTTCTTC. Its protein is CASSQMGGSSGSYNEQFF.